This section outlines one TCR beta chain sequence together with its context. Just one base apart from a much larger clone, this may be a read error. The data originate from a study of molecular identifiers for immune sequencing clone quantification. On the study more broadly: With replicates, the RNA of about 21,000 or 97,000 naive CD8 cells was split five ways and four were sequenced.

Germline loops: CDR1 MNHEY, CDR2 SMNVEV (reference sequence). The CDR3 runs to 14 residues. Previously described methods and listed TCR primers were employed for the bulk TCR libraries. MiXCR, applied by TCRdb to the PCR reads, yields one record per CDR3 protein. Of a few hundred thousand distinct CDR3 sequences listed, 20% to 25% are singletons. The sequenced sample was naive CD8+ T cells from blood, with Jurkat cell RNA spiked in. Subset indicated: FACS-sorted CD8+CD4-CCR7+CD45RA+ naive T cells. The gene calls are TRBV27 and TRBJ2-7; tentatively, D is TRBD1 (5 bases). The origin of this receptor is a human donor in good health. Some libraries in this study had Jurkat cell RNA spiked in. CDR3 loop: CASSPTDSSYERYF. CDR3 coding DNA: TGTGCCAGCAGCCCTACCGACAGCTCCTACGAGCGGTACTTC.